This T cell receptor (beta chain) was captured in a study of STAT5B mutations in CD4+ large granular lymphocyte leukemia. Points from the study as a whole: CD4-sorted patient repertoires seemed more clonal than healthy CD4+ repertoires. TRBV06-family usage was enriched in top patient clones (8/27) versus controls (2/35).

Data came from immunoSEQ multiplex PCR; TCRdb stores just in-frame clones and leaves some out. The table records about 35,000 clones, roughly 82% of them present only once. This clone is a singleton in its sample. Its target is not known. Germline V lookup: CDR1 SGHVS, CDR2 FNYEAQ. V lost 5 bases and J 4 bases, leaving 17 bases between the germline ends. The CDR3 sequence is 16 residues long. The V and J genes are TRBV7-6 and TRBJ2-2; D is possibly TRBD1 (6 bases). Sample: CD4+ T cells from blood buffy coats. The TCR was taken from a human donor in good health. The CDR3 DNA is TGTGCCAGCAGCACCCTGGCAGGGGCTGGCACCGGGGAGCTGTTTTTT. The encoded protein is CASSTLAGAGTGELFF.